This TCR beta chain was sequenced during a study of CD8+CD57+ T cells in acquired aplastic anemia (dated by TCRdb to 2017 to 2018). With respect to the entire study: DNA extracted from sorted CD4+ and CD8+ cells had a mean of about 3.2 ug, with a range of 0.2 to 27.4 ug. CD8+CD57+ expansion was defined as frequency above the mean frequency observed in healthy subjects.

Trimming takes 3 bases off V and 7 bases off J; junction bases not matched to a gene: 11. The CDR3 contains 15 residues, cysteine and phenylalanine counted. Left in the record is the CDR3 DNA by itself, 45 bases read in frame from the first base. Flow cytometry had shown CD8+CD57+ cell expansion in the patients selected for sequencing. All patients had severe acquired aplastic anemia diagnosed by International Study of Aplastic Anemia and Agranulocytosis and Camitta criteria. No therapy had been received by the patients at the time of blood sampling. The study deep-sequenced TCR repertoires of sorted CD4+ and CD8+ blood T cells from severe aplastic anemia patients and healthy subjects. In the USA, patient enrollment took place under clinicaltrials.gov protocols 00001620, 01623167, 00001397, 00071045, 00081523 and 00961064. Ficoll-Paque density gradient centrifugation was used to isolate peripheral blood mononuclear cells. CD4+ and CD8+ T cells were sorted by FACS or magnetic beads before DNA extraction.

This clonotype was seen at least ten times. The specificity of this receptor is unknown. Base quality data are lacking; no much larger clone is found one base away. Genomic DNA served as template for TCR beta VDJ combination and CDR3 sequence profiling. TCR repertoire sequencing was run on an Illumina HiSeq 2000. The authors' pipeline ran thus. Repertoire assessment relied on Simpson's diversity index, CDR3 size and DJ length profiles, and TRBV/TRBJ rearrangement plots. The most abundant DNA sequence in the deep sequencing data was taken as the immunodominant clone. CDR3 amino acid sequences were screened for sharing across subjects and compared with published repertoires and the VDJdb database. TCRdb passed the public sequencing reads through fastp at Q25 and MiXCR, retaining productive beta sequences. Duplicate CDR3 protein sequences are folded into a single record with the most common DNA and genes. TCRdb's processing, not the study's, gives the V and J calls here. A total of roughly 240,000 distinct CDR3 sequences appear in this sample, more than 40% of them only once. The ten top clones hold 7% to 9.5% of the sample.

On the study overall, not on this receptor specifically: No significant difference in CD8+ Simpson's diversity was found between patients and healthy controls (P=0.060). Although twenty-nine CD8+ CDR3 sequences were shared by patients and controls, these sequences appeared highly expressed in patients and within the immunodominant clones of patients.

Sequencing input: sorted CD4+, CD8+, or CD8+CD57+ T cells (not recorded which) from PBMCs. The chain joins TRBV12-3 or TRBV12-4 to TRBJ1-2, with TRBD1 identical over 7 junction bases. This receptor was identified in a human donor with aplastic anemia. The nucleotide sequence is given as TGTGCCAGCAGTTTTCTCCGGGACAGTCCTCTTGGCTACACCTTC. It encodes CASSFLRDSPLGYTF.